This TCR beta chain was profiled in a study of CD8 T cells in Susac syndrome. The study's findings and limits: The study recognized that the number of individuals in its TCR sequencing and HLA analysis was relatively small.

With respect to this clonotype: Its matching antigen is unknown.

Blood CD8+ and CD4+ T cells underwent high-throughput TCR beta sequencing. It was healthy donors who served as the controls, matched for age and sex. Germline V gene lookup returns CDR1 SGHRS and CDR2 YFSETQ. The V segment lost 7 bases and the J segment 0 bases; nucleotides outside the gene matches: 12. The CDR3 has 17 amino acids. Reverse transcription of about 0.45 to 1 ug RNA used random hexamers. Amplification of TCR beta CDR3 spanned 54 Vbeta and 13 Jbeta via immunoSEQ multiplex PCR. TCRdb fed the immunoSEQ multiplex PCR reads into MiXCR, producing one record per CDR3 protein. The repertoire includes 150,000 to 200,000 distinct CDR3 sequences, about 93% of them detected once, and around 0.13% sits in the top ten.

The specimen was CD4+ T cells from PBMCs. The origin of this receptor is a human donor in good health. The chain carries TRBV5-1 and TRBJ2-2; 7 bases align to TRBD2. CDR3 DNA: TGCGCCAGCTGCCTTTTCGGGGGGAGTACGAACACCGGGGAGCTGTTTTTT. As protein: CASCLFGGSTNTGELFF.